The 10 T cell receptor beta chains in this list originate from one sample, sequenced in a study of T cell responses to AZD1222 COVID-19 vaccine. Data came from immunoSEQ multiplex PCR; TCRdb stores just in-frame clones and leaves some out. This sample has fewer than 150,000 clones; around 90% occur once, and the top ten carry 1.9%. The sample was peripheral blood, taken on day 0 of AZD1222 vaccination. The source is an adult in good health.

The chain combines TRBV27 with TRBJ2-4; a possible D gene is TRBD1 (5 bases). Germline V gene data show CDR1 as MNHEY and CDR2 as SMNVEV (reference sequence). The CDR3 spans 11 residues. V shed 5 bases and J shed 7 bases, with 6 bases lying between them. CDR3 amino acids: CASSRQNIQYF. In nucleotides, the CDR3 is TGTGCCAGCAGTCGACAGAACATTCAGTACTTC.

The rearrangement uses TRBV12-3 or TRBV12-4 and TRBJ2-7, with 8 bases fitting TRBD1. The CDR3 covers 13 residues. J lost 3 bases, V lost 5 bases, and 3 bases had no gene match. The CDR3 DNA sequence: TGTGCCAGCAGTCAGGGGGCTGGCTACGAGCAGTACTTC. Protein sequence: CASSQGAGYEQYF.

This clone was observed a few times. This chain uses TRBV6-1 with TRBJ1-6; D remains ambiguous. Germline assignment: CDR1 MNHNS and CDR2 SASEGT. This CDR3 has 13 amino acids. Trimming removed 2 bases from V and 7 bases from J, with 6 bases in between. CDR3 nucleotides: TGTGCCAGCAGTGAACAGGAAAATTCACCCCTCCACTTT. Protein: CASSEQENSPLHF.

The V and J genes are TRBV2 and TRBJ2-1, with 8 bases fitting TRBD2. V lost 6 bases to trimming and J lost 7 bases; unmatched junction nucleotides: 11. There are 15 residues in the CDR3. CDR1 SNHLY and CDR2 FYNNEI come from the germline V gene. The chain's CDR3 is CASRSGVAGSNEQFF. In nucleotides, the CDR3 is TGTGCCAGCAGGTCGGGGGTAGCGGGATCGAATGAGCAGTTCTTC.

The J gene is TRBJ1-2, the V gene TRBV3-1 (or the pseudogene TRBV3-2), with D unclear. This CDR3 has 14 amino acids. CDR1 LGHDT and CDR2 YNNKEL come from the germline V gene (reference sequence). Trimming left V 4 bases short and J 5 bases short, with 14 bases between. As DNA, the CDR3 is TGTGCCAGCAGCCCCAGTCTGGGGTCGTATGGCTACACCTTC. This encodes CASSPSLGSYGYTF.

The chain couples TRBV28 to TRBJ1-1; TRBD1 aligns across 7 bases. CDR3 size: 15 residues. Trimming cost V 5 bases and J 0 bases; bases outside gene matches: 6. Germline CDR1 reads MDHEN; CDR2 reads SYDVKM. The CDR3 here is CASSPRDSMNTEAFF. The CDR3 DNA sequence: TGTGCCAGCAGTCCCCGGGACAGTATGAACACTGAAGCTTTCTTT.

CDR3 protein: CASSQTGGDGYTF. In nucleotides, the CDR3 is TGTGCCAGCAGCCAGACAGGGGGCGATGGCTACACCTTC. The rearrangement links TRBV5-4 to TRBJ1-2; 10 bases map to TRBD1. Looked up from germline, CDR1 is SGHNT and CDR2 is YYREEE (reference sequence). J was trimmed by 6 bases and V by 4 bases; bases with no gene match: 3. The CDR3 runs to 13 residues. The whole variable domain, remainder taken from reference TRBV5-4 and TRBJ1-2, is ETGVTQSPTHLIKTRGQQVTLRCSSQSGHNTVSWYQQALGQGPQFIFQYYREEENGRGNFPPRFSGLQFPNYSSELNVNALELDDSALYLCASSQTGGDGYTFGSGTRLTVV.

This chain joins TRBV6-5 and TRBJ2-7; D call uncertain. CDR1 is MNHEY, CDR2 SVGAGI, per germline. The CDR3 has 13 residues. V shed 5 bases and J shed 4 bases, with 12 bases lying between them. The CDR3 region is CASSKVVGYEQYF. Written as DNA, the CDR3 is TGTGCCAGCAGTAAGGTGGTTGGGTACGAGCAGTACTTC.

The chain links TRBV5-6 to TRBJ1-4; no reliable D call. This CDR3 is built from 16 residues. Germline V CDR1 and CDR2: SGHDT, YYEEEE. The V and J ends lost 1 base and 0 bases respectively, with 10 bases between them. The CDR3 region has the DNA TGTGCCAGCAGCTTGTTCGGGCCGGCAACTAATGAAAAACTGTTTTTT. Protein: CASSLFGPATNEKLFF. The complete variable domain, with remaining parts taken from reference TRBV5-6 and TRBJ1-4, reads DAGVTQSPTHLIKTRGQQVTLRCSPKSGHDTVSWYQQALGQGPQFIFQYYEEEERQRGNFPDRFSGHQFPNYSSELNVNALLLGDSALYLCASSLFGPATNEKLFFGSGTQLSVL.

The chain links TRBV6-2 or TRBV6-3 to TRBJ2-7, with D hard to call. V was clipped by 2 bases and J by 7 bases, with 6 bases between them. The CDR3 is 11 amino acids. Germline-derived CDR1 and CDR2 are MNHEY and SVGEGT. The CDR3 region has the DNA TGTGCCAGCAGTTACGCGAGAGAGCAGTACTTC. This codes for CASSYAREQYF.